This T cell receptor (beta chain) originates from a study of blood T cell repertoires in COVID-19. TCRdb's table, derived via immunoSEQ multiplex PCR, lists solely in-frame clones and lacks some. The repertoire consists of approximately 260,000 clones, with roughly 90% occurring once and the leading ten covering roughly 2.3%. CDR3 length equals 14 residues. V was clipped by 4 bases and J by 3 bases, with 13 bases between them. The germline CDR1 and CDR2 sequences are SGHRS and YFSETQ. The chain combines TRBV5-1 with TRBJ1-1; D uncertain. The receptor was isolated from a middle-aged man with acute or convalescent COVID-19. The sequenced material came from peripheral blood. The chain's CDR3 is CASSLLGRDTEAFF. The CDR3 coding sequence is TGCGCCAGCAGCCTACTTGGGAGGGACACTGAAGCTTTCTTT.